Below, 25 T cell receptor beta chains from the same sample are listed, as sequenced in a study of radiotherapy plus CTLA-4 blockade in lung cancer (dated by TCRdb to the late 2010s). Library creation used the immunoSEQ multiplex PCR assay. TCRdb carries this immuneACCESS record with in-frame sequences only. Its versions omit some clonotypes, under half of them owing to an unresolved V gene in the studies checked, with the rest unexplained. The sample table contains about 62,000 clones; only one count was recorded for around 77% of them. The top ten clonotypes cover 2.5% to 3% of the sample. Specimen: peripheral blood, collected from a patient treated with radiotherapy plus ipilimumab. The receptors were sampled from a human donor with non-small cell lung cancer who had a complete response to radiotherapy plus ipilimumab.

V usage is TRBV30 and J usage is TRBJ1-6, with TRBD1 identical over 10 bases. CDR1 and CDR2 from the germline V gene are GTSNPN and SVGIG (reference sequence). The CDR3 is made up of 13 amino acids. The V gene end was trimmed by 5 bases and the J gene end by 14 bases; junction bases not matched to a gene: 9. The CDR3 coding sequence is TGTGCCTGGGGGACAGGGGCCGACCATACCCTCCACTTT. Translation gives CAWGTGADHTLHF.

The chain links TRBV9 to TRBJ2-1; D gene ambiguous. V lost 0 bases and J 0 bases, leaving 7 bases between the germline ends. Germline loops: CDR1 SGDLS, CDR2 YYNGEE. The CDR3 is made up of 15 amino acids. CDR3 nucleotides: TGTGCCAGCAGCGTAGTGCCCAGCTCCTACAATGAGCAGTTCTTC. As protein: CASSVVPSSYNEQFF.

The chain joins TRBV19 to TRBJ1-4; D unresolved. V was clipped by 4 bases and J by 7 bases, with 16 bases between them. This CDR3 has 15 amino acids. Germline V lookup: CDR1 LNHDA, CDR2 SQIVND (reference sequence). Written as DNA, the CDR3 is TGTGCCAGTAGTACGTCATCCCTTATTAGTGAAAAACTGTTTTTT. As protein: CASSTSSLISEKLFF.

The chain uses TRBV2 and TRBJ2-5, with a possible D match to TRBD2 (7 bases). The germline V and J ends were trimmed by 7 bases and 2 bases, with 17 bases remaining between them. This CDR3 is built from 15 residues. Germline V gene lookup returns CDR1 SNHLY and CDR2 FYNNEI. The CDR3, as DNA: TGTGCCAGCACCGAATGGGGGGGGCGGCAAGAGACCCAGTACTTC. Its translation: CASTEWGGRQETQYF. The variable domain in full, completed from reference TRBV2 and TRBJ2-5, reads EPEVTQTPSHQVTQMGQEVILRCVPISNHLYFYWYRQILGQKVEFLVSFYNNEISEKSEIFDDQFSVERPDGSNFTLKIRSTKLEDSAMYFCASTEWGGRQETQYFGPGTRLLVL.

The chain carries TRBV5-1 and TRBJ1-5; 10 bases agree with TRBD1. Looked up from germline, CDR1 is SGHRS and CDR2 is YFSETQ. Trimming removed 2 bases from V and 7 bases from J; junction bases left unmatched: 6. The CDR3 covers 15 residues. CDR3 amino acids: CASSFGTGENQPQHF. The CDR3 DNA reads as TGCGCCAGCAGCTTCGGGACAGGGGAAAACCAGCCCCAGCATTTT. Based on the CDR3 plus reference TRBV5-1 and TRBJ1-5, the full variable domain is KAGVTQTPRYLIKTRGQQVTLSCSPISGHRSVSWYQQTPGQGLQFLFEYFSETQRNKGNFPGRFSGRQFSNSRSEMNVSTLELGDSALYLCASSFGTGENQPQHFGDGTRLSIL.

The J gene is TRBJ1-1, the V gene TRBV29-1, with 8 bases aligning to TRBD1. V shed 5 bases, J shed 4 bases, and the junction held 9 bases outside the gene matches. CDR3 length: 14 amino acids. Looked up from germline, CDR1 is SQVTM and CDR2 is ANQGSEA. CDR3 sequence: CSVNPRQGATEAFF. The CDR3 nucleotides are TGCAGCGTTAATCCGCGCCAGGGGGCCACTGAAGCTTTCTTT.

This chain joins TRBV7-6 and TRBJ1-1; perhaps TRBD1 as D (5 bases). CDR3 length: 14 residues. The germline V and J ends were trimmed by 4 bases and 1 base, with 10 bases remaining between them. Germline V lookup: CDR1 SGHVS, CDR2 FNYEAQ. CDR3 residues: CASSSFGQNTEAFF. CDR3 coding DNA: TGTGCCAGCAGCTCCTTCGGACAGAACACTGAAGCTTTCTTT. Full variable domain (missing parts from reference TRBV7-6 and TRBJ1-1): GAGVSQSPRYKVTKRGQDVALRCDPISGHVSLYWYRQALGQGPEFLTYFNYEAQQDKSGLPNDRFSAERPEGSISTLTIQRTEQRDSAMYRCASSSFGQNTEAFFGQGTRLTVV.

This clone has more than one count but fewer than ten. This chain links TRBV5-4 with TRBJ2-4, with 9 bases aligning to TRBD1. Per germline, CDR1 SGHNT and CDR2 YYREEE (reference sequence). The trim removed 4 bases at V and 11 bases at J, leaving 16 bases unmatched. CDR3 size: 16 residues. The CDR3, as DNA: TGTGCCAGCAGCCCCACCCCCCGGGGACAGGGAAGCCTTCAGTACTTC. Amino acid sequence: CASSPTPRGQGSLQYF.

In its sample, this clone is medium-sized (0.01 to 0.1%). The gene calls are TRBV4-1 and TRBJ1-1; D is unclear. The CDR3 sequence is 16 residues long. Germline-derived CDR1 and CDR2 are MGHRA and YSYEKL. Deletions cut 0 bases from V and 1 base from J, with 12 bases between. The CDR3 is CASSQDPAAKNTEAFF. The DNA of the CDR3 is TGCGCCAGCAGCCAAGATCCGGCAGCGAAGAACACTGAAGCTTTCTTT.

The CDR3 loop reads CASSPTGVFFPEAFF. The CDR3 bases are TGTGCCAGCAGCCCTACAGGGGTTTTTTTTCCTGAAGCTTTCTTT. The rearrangement joins TRBV7-9 to TRBJ1-1; 7 nucleotides match TRBD1. The CDR3 length is 15 residues. Germline CDR1 SEHNR, CDR2 FQNEAQ (reference sequence). V was pared by 5 bases and J by 6 bases, with 12 bases of the junction left unmatched.

The rearrangement joins TRBV9 to TRBJ2-1; maybe TRBD2 (5 bases). Trimming removed 4 bases from V and 0 bases from J, with 11 bases in between. The CDR3 length is 15 residues. The germline V gene has CDR1 SGDLS and CDR2 YYNGEE. Here the CDR3 DNA reads TGTGCCAGCAGCCCAGCAAGCGGCTCCTACAATGAGCAGTTCTTC. This sequence encodes CASSPASGSYNEQFF.

J is TRBJ1-2 and V is TRBV5-8; 7 bases are shared with TRBD1. V was pared by 4 bases and J by 4 bases, with 10 bases of the junction left unmatched. This CDR3 is built from 15 residues. The germline gives CDR1 SGHTS, CDR2 YDEGEE. CDR3 sequence (DNA): TGTGCCAGCAGCATACTTCGACAGGGCTCCTATGGCTACACCTTC. This sequence encodes CASSILRQGSYGYTF.

J is TRBJ2-7 and V is TRBV25-1; the D gene is possibly TRBD1 (5 bases). The V gene's germline CDR1 is MGHDK and CDR2 SYGVNS. Trimming removed 2 bases from V and 3 bases from J, with 14 bases in between. The CDR3 is 15 amino acids. The CDR3 nucleotides read TGTGCCAGCAGTGAAGGGGCCAGCCTCAACTACGAGCAGTACTTC. Translation gives CASSEGASLNYEQYF.

CDR3: CASSIWSGNQPQHF. The CDR3, as DNA: TGTGCCAGTAGTATTTGGAGTGGGAATCAGCCCCAGCATTTT. The chain links TRBV19 to TRBJ1-5; D remains ambiguous. Germline CDR1 LNHDA, CDR2 SQIVND (reference sequence). The CDR3 contains 14 residues. V was shortened by 3 bases and J by 4 bases, with 10 bases between the two germline ends.

The chain employs TRBV21-1 and TRBJ2-1; no DNA check was done on the table's D call, TRBD2. TRBV21-1 is labeled a pseudogene. There are 16 residues in the CDR3. The CDR3 region has the DNA TGTGCCAGCAGCAAAGGCCAGCGGGGCTCCTACAATGAGCAGTTCTTC. This codes for CASSKGQRGSYNEQFF.

The rearrangement uses TRBV2 and TRBJ1-6; D ambiguous. Trimming left V 2 bases short and J 9 bases short, with 20 bases between. This CDR3 has 17 amino acids. The germline gives CDR1 SNHLY, CDR2 FYNNEI. The CDR3 is CASSEFGGGATGSPLHF. CDR3 nucleotide sequence: TGTGCCAGCAGTGAATTCGGTGGCGGCGCCACGGGTTCACCCCTCCACTTT.

The table lists this clone with a few counts. The chain recombines TRBV6-4 with TRBJ2-7; D may be TRBD1 (6 bases). This CDR3 region has 14 residues. Per germline, CDR1 MRHNA and CDR2 SNTAGT. Trimming left V 5 bases short and J 4 bases short, with 15 bases between. CDR3 sequence reads: CASSPNDRRYEQYF. The CDR3 nucleotides are TGTGCCAGCAGTCCTAATGACAGGCGGTACGAGCAGTACTTC.

Only a few counts were recorded for this clone. V gene TRBV11-2 combines with J gene TRBJ2-1; 9 bases agree with TRBD2. The germline V gene has CDR1 SGHAT and CDR2 FQNNGV. The CDR3 has 16 amino acids. V lost 0 bases to trimming and J lost 8 bases; unmatched junction nucleotides: 8. As DNA, the CDR3 is TGTGCCAGCAGCTTAGATCTTGCGGGAGGGCATCATGAGCAGTTCTTC. Its translation: CASSLDLAGGHHEQFF.

The rearrangement joins TRBV19 to TRBJ2-5, with D perhaps matching TRBD1 (6 bases). CDR3 length equals 15 residues. V lost 1 base and J lost 2, with 11 bases in between. In germline, CDR1 is LNHDA, CDR2 SQIVND (reference sequence). The CDR3 DNA reads TGTGCCAGTAGTATAGGAACAGGGAGACAAGAGACCCAGTACTTC. Its protein product is CASSIGTGRQETQYF.

The chain has TRBV9 and TRBJ2-3, with 11 bases aligning to TRBD2. Germline V gives CDR1 SGDLS, CDR2 YYNGEE. This CDR3 comprises 17 residues. V was pared by 0 bases and J by 6 bases, with 9 bases of the junction left unmatched. This chain's CDR3 is CASSVGGLAGFRDTQYF. CDR3 in DNA: TGTGCCAGCAGCGTAGGCGGACTAGCGGGCTTTAGGGATACGCAGTATTTT.

V is TRBV6-1 and J is TRBJ2-3; TRBD2 is a possible D gene (5 bases). The CDR3 sequence is 15 residues long. Trimming removed 1 base at V and 4 bases at J, with 12 bases between. The germline V gene has CDR1 MNHNS and CDR2 SASEGT. CDR3 nucleotide sequence: TGTGCCAGCAGTGAAGGGCTAGCCCGTTCAGATACGCAGTATTTT. Amino acids: CASSEGLARSDTQYF.

The gene calls are TRBV10-2 and TRBJ1-2; the match to TRBD1 covers 9 bases. The CDR3 has 14 amino acids. The J segment lost 4 bases and the V segment lost 5 bases, leaving 5 bases of the junction unmatched. CDR1 and CDR2 from the germline V gene are WSHSY and SAAADI. The CDR3 protein is CASSPGQGSYGYTF. The CDR3 DNA reads TGCGCCAGCAGTCCCGGACAGGGGAGCTATGGCTACACCTTC.

The rearrangement uses TRBV4-2 and TRBJ2-7; 7 nucleotides line up with TRBD1. CDR3 length: 16 amino acids. V shed 1 base and J 1 base; nucleotides not matched to a gene: 7. The V gene's germline CDR1 is LGHNA and CDR2 YNFKEQ. CDR3 sequence: CASSQGSTGNSYEQYF. The CDR3 DNA sequence: TGTGCCAGCAGCCAAGGTTCGACAGGGAATTCCTACGAGCAGTACTTC.

This chain links TRBV28 with TRBJ1-5; a weak D match, TRBD1 (5 bases). V lost 0 bases and J 2 bases, leaving 8 bases between the germline ends. This CDR3 region has 15 residues. Germline CDR1 is MDHEN and CDR2 is SYDVKM. The chain's CDR3 is CASSLWGGGNQPQHF. Written as DNA, the CDR3 is TGTGCCAGCAGTTTATGGGGAGGGGGCAATCAGCCCCAGCATTTT. Combining the CDR3 with reference TRBV28 and TRBJ1-5 gives the whole variable domain DVKVTQSSRYLVKRTGEKVFLECVQDMDHENMFWYRQDPGLGLRLIYFSYDVKMKEKGDIPEGYSVSREKKERFSLILESASTNQTSMYLCASSLWGGGNQPQHFGDGTRLSIL.

The chain has TRBV7-9 and TRBJ2-7; TRBD1 is a possible D gene (6 bases). Germline lookup yields CDR1 SEHNR and CDR2 FQNEAQ (reference sequence). The V and J ends lost 6 bases and 5 bases respectively, with 14 bases between them. The CDR3 has 13 amino acids. CDR3 sequence: CASRLGAKDEQYF. The CDR3 DNA is TGTGCCAGCAGATTGGGGGCCAAGGACGAGCAGTACTTC.